One and the same sample provided the 32 T cell receptor beta chains below, sequenced in a study of Ad26.COV2.S vaccination and SARS-CoV-2 variants. Here immunoSEQ multiplex PCR was the method, and the copy in TCRdb shows in-frame clones only, minus some. The table records about 680,000 clones, 70% to 90% of them present only once. Treatment denoted: 15 to 20 received Ad26.COV2.S at low or high dose, single or two shots; about 5 received placebo; per-sample allocation not given. All samples were drawn on day 63, counting from the first vaccine or placebo injection. The sample here was peripheral blood, taken in a trial of Ad26.COV2.S vaccine versus placebo. Receptors were obtained from a person aged 18 to 59 who received the Ad26.COV2.S COVID-19 vaccine or a placebo.

The chain couples TRBV5-8 to TRBJ1-1; D possibly corresponds to TRBD1 (5 bases). CDR3 length: 14 residues. The germline CDR1 and CDR2 sequences are SGHTS and YDEGEE. Trimming cost V 2 bases and J 3 bases, with 11 bases left between them. The CDR3 DNA follows: TGTGCCAGCAGCTTTTTACGGGGGTACACTGAAGCTTTCTTT. It is translated as CASSFLRGYTEAFF.

The chain employs TRBV11-2 and TRBJ2-1, with TRBD2 identical over 9 bases. In germline, CDR1 is SGHAT, CDR2 FQNNGV. V lost 5 bases, J lost 4 bases, and 9 bases stayed unmatched. There are 16 residues in the CDR3. In nucleotides, the CDR3 is TGTGCCAGCAGCGGACCCGGACTAGCGAGTTACAATGAGCAGTTCTTC. Residues: CASSGPGLASYNEQFF.

The J gene is TRBJ2-1, the V gene TRBV7-6; D may match TRBD1 or TRBD2 (5 bases each). Trimming shortened V by 1 base and J by 7 bases, and 8 bases separated the two germline ends. Looked up from germline, CDR1 is SGHVS and CDR2 is FNYEAQ. This CDR3 has 13 residues. This CDR3 reads CASSLDRRNEQFF. The CDR3 nucleotides read TGTGCCAGCAGCTTAGACAGGAGGAATGAGCAGTTCTTC.

This chain connects TRBV7-8 to TRBJ1-4; perhaps TRBD1 as D (6 bases). The V gene lost 4 bases and the J gene lost 3 bases, with 15 bases spanning the gap. Germline V gene sequence: CDR1 SGHVS, CDR2 FQNEAQ. This CDR3 spans 16 amino acids. DNA for the CDR3: TGTGCCAGCAGCTCCCGGGTGGGGACACCTAATGAAAAACTGTTTTTT. It yields the protein CASSSRVGTPNEKLFF.

Of note for this clone: This same CDR3 is encoded by further DNA sequences in the sample. The gene calls are TRBV7-9 and TRBJ1-3; no clear D gene. Per germline, CDR1 SEHNR and CDR2 FQNEAQ (reference sequence). Trimming took 1 base from V and 4 from J, leaving 2 bases between them. The CDR3 has 12 residues. The CDR3 spells CASSLEGNTIYF. Here the CDR3 DNA reads TGTGCCAGCAGCTTAGAGGGAAACACCATATATTTT.

The V gene is TRBV11-2, the J gene TRBJ2-6; TRBD2 might be the D (5 bases). The CDR3 consists of 13 residues. V was shortened by 6 bases and J by 12 bases, with 15 bases between the two germline ends. CDR1 is SGHAT and CDR2 is FQNNGV in the germline V gene. For the CDR3, the DNA is TGTGCCAGCAGTCAGGACCGGGAAGGCGTCCTGACTTTC. Its protein product is CASSQDREGVLTF.

This chain links TRBV18 with TRBJ2-7; TRBD2 matches at 11 bases. This CDR3 contains 18 residues. Unmatched junction bases numbered 14, after V lost 6 bases and J lost 1 base. Germline assignment: CDR1 KGHSH and CDR2 LQKENI. CDR3 in DNA: TGTGCCAGCTCTCCCACTCTAACCGGGACTAGCGGTTCCTACGAGCAGTACTTC. It specifies CASSPTLTGTSGSYEQYF.

This chain uses TRBV30 with TRBJ2-7; weak D call: TRBD2 (6 bases). V was pared by 0 bases and J by 2 bases, with 14 bases between. CDR1 and CDR2 from the germline V gene are GTSNPN and SVGIG (reference sequence). CDR3 size: 15 residues. As DNA, the CDR3 is TGTGCCTGGAGTGTATTGACCGGGGGTACCTACGAGCAGTACTTC. Translation: CAWSVLTGGTYEQYF. Based on the CDR3 plus reference TRBV30 and TRBJ2-7, the full variable domain is SQTIHQWPATLVQPVGSPLSLECTVEGTSNPNLYWYRQAAGRGLQLLFYSVGIGQISSEVPQNLSASRPQDRQFILSSKKLLLSDSGFYLCAWSVLTGGTYEQYFGPGTRLTVT.

This sequence joins TRBV6-6 and TRBJ2-1; tentative D call: TRBD2 (5 bases). The germline gives CDR1 MNHNY, CDR2 SVGAGI (reference sequence). This CDR3 spans 11 amino acids. V lost 6 bases, J lost 10 bases, and 10 bases lay in between. CDR3 residues: CASSIAGEQFF. CDR3 bases: TGTGCCAGCAGCATTGCGGGCGAGCAGTTCTTC.

The chain links TRBV11-2 to TRBJ1-2, with 7 bases matching TRBD1. The trim removed 4 bases at V and 8 bases at J, leaving 7 bases unmatched. This CDR3 contains 13 residues. Looked up from germline, CDR1 is SGHAT and CDR2 is FQNNGV. This CDR3 reads CASSSQTGIGYTF. The CDR3 nucleotides read TGTGCCAGCAGCTCCCAGACAGGGATAGGCTACACCTTC.

The chain combines TRBV5-1 with TRBJ2-7; 8 nucleotides line up with TRBD1. This CDR3 has 16 amino acids. V lost 3 bases, J lost 3 bases, and 11 bases stayed unmatched. CDR1 and CDR2 (germline): SGHRS, YFSETQ. The CDR3 bases are TGCGCCAGCAGCTATGGACAGGGTGGGCCATACTACGAGCAGTACTTC. This sequence encodes CASSYGQGGPYYEQYF.

The V and J genes are TRBV27 and TRBJ1-1, with D perhaps matching TRBD1 (5 bases). This CDR3 spans 16 amino acids. The V end was cut by 1 base, the J end by 0 bases, with 12 bases between. CDR1 is MNHEY, CDR2 SMNVEV, per germline (reference sequence). CDR3 sequence: CASSLYGTWMNTEAFF. CDR3 DNA sequence: TGTGCCAGCAGTTTATACGGGACGTGGATGAACACTGAAGCTTTCTTT.

The chain has TRBV19 and TRBJ2-3; maybe TRBD2 (6 bases). This CDR3 has 17 residues. Germline CDR1 LNHDA, CDR2 SQIVND (reference sequence). The V and J ends lost 1 base and 2 bases respectively, with 16 bases between them. This CDR3 is CASSIVRTTYSTDTQYF. The CDR3, as DNA: TGTGCCAGTAGTATAGTCAGGACTACCTACTCCACAGATACGCAGTATTTT.

The chain has TRBV7-8 and TRBJ1-2; no clear D. The CDR3 extends over 13 amino acids. CDR1 and CDR2 (germline): SGHVS, FQNEAQ. The V gene lost 6 bases and the J gene lost 2 bases, with 10 bases spanning the gap. The CDR3 DNA sequence: TGTGCCAGCAGTAAAACAGAGAACTATGGCTACACCTTC. Its translation: CASSKTENYGYTF.

V and J are TRBV7-2 and TRBJ1-2; a possible D gene is TRBD1 (5 bases). The germline V and J ends were trimmed by 1 base and 8 bases, with 14 bases remaining between them. This CDR3 is built from 14 residues. Looked up from germline, CDR1 is SGHTA and CDR2 is FQGNSA. In nucleotides, the CDR3 is TGTGCCAGCAGCTTAGGGGACGGACATGGGGGCTACACCTTC. Protein: CASSLGDGHGGYTF. The full variable domain, with the rest looked up from reference TRBV7-2 and TRBJ1-2, is GAGVSQSPSNKVTEKGKDVELRCDPISGHTALYWYRQSLGQGLEFLIYFQGNSAPDKSGLPSDRFSAERTGGSVSTLTIQRTQQEDSAVYLCASSLGDGHGGYTFGSGTRLTVV.

This chain links TRBV2 with TRBJ1-5, with D maybe TRBD1 (6 bases). The CDR3 extends over 14 amino acids. Germline assignment: CDR1 SNHLY and CDR2 FYNNEI. V was trimmed by 5 bases and J by 2 bases, leaving 10 bases between them. CDR3 sequence (DNA): TGTGCCAGCAGTTTTCGACAGGGCAATCAGCCCCAGCATTTT. Residues: CASSFRQGNQPQHF. Drawing the rest from reference TRBV2 and TRBJ1-5, the complete variable domain is EPEVTQTPSHQVTQMGQEVILRCVPISNHLYFYWYRQILGQKVEFLVSFYNNEISEKSEIFDDQFSVERPDGSNFTLKIRSTKLEDSAMYFCASSFRQGNQPQHFGDGTRLSIL.

V is TRBV12-3 or TRBV12-4 and J is TRBJ2-5; D possibly corresponds to TRBD1 (5 bases). The CDR3 sequence is 13 residues long. Deletions cut 2 bases from V and 2 bases from J, with 6 bases between. The DNA of the CDR3 is TGTGCCAGCAGTTTACAGGGTCAAGAGACCCAGTACTTC. Amino acid sequence: CASSLQGQETQYF.

The chain links TRBV7-8 to TRBJ1-1; 7 bases fit TRBD1. The CDR3 totals 16 residues. Losses at the gene ends were 0 bases for V and 1 base for J; bases not matched to a gene: 5. CDR1 and CDR2 from the germline V gene are SGHVS and FQNEAQ. CDR3 bases: TGTGCCAGCAGCTTAGCAGGGGACAGAGAGAACACTGAAGCTTTCTTT. Translated: CASSLAGDRENTEAFF.

The chain joins TRBV9 to TRBJ2-2; 10 bases line up with TRBD1. The CDR3 runs to 16 residues. From germline, CDR1 is SGDLS and CDR2 YYNGEE. J gave up 7 bases and V 3 bases, and 9 bases lay outside the gene matches. The CDR3 DNA is TGTGCCAGCAGCGCTGGGGACAGGGGTCGCATCGGGGAGCTGTTTTTT. Encoded protein: CASSAGDRGRIGELFF.

The rearrangement uses TRBV24-1 and TRBJ2-4; no definite D call. The CDR3 contains 10 residues. With 0 bases removed from V and 13 bases from J, the gap between germline ends came to 3 bases. Germline CDR1 KGHDR, CDR2 SFDVKD. As DNA, the CDR3 is TGTGCCACCAGTGATTTGAGCCAGTACTTC. Translating it yields CATSDLSQYF.

This sequence joins TRBV18 and TRBJ2-7; D is perhaps TRBD2 (5 bases). Trimming pared 2 bases from V and 7 bases from J, leaving 18 bases between. The CDR3 totals 15 residues. Germline V lookup: CDR1 KGHSH, CDR2 LQKENI. CDR3 sequence: CASSPRTLSPEEQYF. As DNA, the CDR3 is TGTGCCAGCTCACCAAGGACTCTATCCCCCGAGGAGCAGTACTTC.

The chain has TRBV7-3 and TRBJ2-2; TRBD1 matches 9 bases. With 5 bases clipped from V and 3 bases from J, the junction kept 13 bases outside the gene matches. The length of the CDR3 is 18 residues. Germline loops: CDR1 SGHTA, CDR2 FQGTGA. DNA of the CDR3: TGTGCCAGCAGCCCCCGGGGACAGGGTAGAACCTACACCGGGGAGCTGTTTTTT. Amino acids: CASSPRGQGRTYTGELFF.

This chain joins TRBV2 and TRBJ2-5; D possibly uses TRBD1 or TRBD2 (5 bases each). The germline gives CDR1 SNHLY, CDR2 FYNNEI. Trimming stripped 7 bases from V and 5 bases from J, with 23 bases between. The CDR3 covers 16 residues. The CDR3 region is CASTPRTFLGAETQYF. The DNA for the CDR3 is TGTGCCAGCACCCCCCGGACCTTCCTCGGGGCGGAGACCCAGTACTTC.

This clone was picked up a small number of times. The chain combines TRBV6-2 or TRBV6-3 with TRBJ1-4; the D gene is possibly TRBD1 (5 bases). V lost 4 bases, J lost 8 bases, and 11 bases lay in between. The germline gives CDR1 MNHEY, CDR2 SVGEGT. CDR3 length: 13 amino acids. CDR3 sequence reads: CASSSSRVEKLFF. CDR3 sequence (DNA): TGTGCCAGCAGTTCCAGCAGGGTGGAAAAACTGTTTTTT.

This chain joins TRBV2 and TRBJ2-1, with D possibly matching TRBD1 (7 bases). V was pared by 4 bases and J by 4 bases, with 14 bases between. The CDR3 spans 15 residues. Germline V gene lookup returns CDR1 SNHLY and CDR2 FYNNEI. The DNA for the CDR3 is TGTGCCAGCAGTGTGGAGGGGGCGCGGTACAATGAGCAGTTCTTC. Amino acids: CASSVEGARYNEQFF.

The chain recombines TRBV25-1 with TRBJ1-4; D call uncertain. The CDR3 is made up of 12 amino acids. Trimming stripped 4 bases from V and 8 bases from J, with 8 bases between. Germline CDR1 is MGHDK and CDR2 is SYGVNS. The CDR3 nucleotides read TGTGCCAGCAGTGCGATGAACGAAAAACTGTTTTTT. It encodes CASSAMNEKLFF.

The J gene is TRBJ2-5, the V gene TRBV30; 10 bases are shared with TRBD1. The CDR3 totals 15 residues. Trimming at V came to 4 bases and at J to 5 bases, leaving 10 bases not matched to a gene. Germline CDR1 reads GTSNPN; CDR2 reads SVGIG (reference sequence). The DNA of the CDR3 is TGTGCCTGGACCCTAAAGACAGGGGGCGGGGAGACCCAGTACTTC. Its protein product is CAWTLKTGGGETQYF.

This rearrangement joins TRBV5-1 to TRBJ2-7; D not certain. V was cut by 0 bases and J by 2 bases, with 12 bases left in between. Looked up from germline, CDR1 is SGHRS and CDR2 is YFSETQ. This CDR3 comprises 15 residues. CDR3 sequence (DNA): TGCGCCAGCAGCTTGGGCGCCTCGAACCCCTACGAGCAGTACTTC. Translation: CASSLGASNPYEQYF.

The rearrangement uses TRBV6-2 or TRBV6-3 and TRBJ2-5; TRBD2 aligns across 10 bases. The germline V gene encodes CDR1 MNHEY and CDR2 SVGEGT. This CDR3 is built from 15 residues. Trimming cost V 2 bases and J 5 bases; bases outside gene matches: 5. This CDR3 is CASSYNSGGSETQYF. The CDR3 nucleotides read TGTGCCAGCAGTTACAATAGCGGGGGGAGCGAGACCCAGTACTTC.

CDR3 in DNA: TGTGCCAGCAGTGGGACGGTGAACACTGAAGCTTTCTTT. Its translation is CASSGTVNTEAFF. This rearrangement joins TRBV6-2 or TRBV6-3 to TRBJ1-1, with TRBD1 as a possible D gene (5 bases). From germline, CDR1 is MNHEY and CDR2 SVGEGT. The CDR3 covers 13 residues. Between the trimmed V and J ends, which lost 5 bases and 0 bases, there was a span of 7 bases.

The V and J genes are TRBV30 and TRBJ1-4; 9 nucleotides align to TRBD1. The junction had 5 bases not matched to a gene; V was cut back by 1 base and J by 8 bases. Germline V lookup: CDR1 GTSNPN, CDR2 SVGIG (reference sequence). This CDR3 has 14 amino acids. CDR3: CAWSEGTGQEKLFF. The DNA for the CDR3 is TGTGCCTGGAGTGAAGGGACAGGGCAGGAAAAACTGTTTTTT.

This rearrangement joins TRBV24-1 to TRBJ2-2; a weak D match, TRBD1 (6 bases). Germline values: CDR1 KGHDR, CDR2 SFDVKD. The CDR3 totals 19 residues. The V gene lost 4 bases and the J gene lost 2 bases, with 22 bases spanning the gap. This chain's CDR3 is CATSDQGTERAVNTGELFF. The CDR3 DNA reads TGTGCCACCAGTGACCAGGGGACCGAGAGAGCGGTTAACACCGGGGAGCTGTTTTTT.